Shown below are 12 T cell receptor beta chains from a single sample sequenced in a study of blood T cells in healthy people across ages. The second PCR ran about 6 to 12 cycles with a sample-barcoded 5' primer and J-beta primers. TCRdb independently ran MiXCR on the 5' RACE reads; one entry per CDR3 protein. The profile shows about 670,000 distinct CDR3 sequences, 40% to 50% of them singletons. The material sequenced was blood. The receptors here all came from an older man in good health.

Only a few counts were recorded for this clonotype. This chain links TRBV20-1 with TRBJ2-5; 14 nucleotides line up with TRBD2. The J call is in doubt because the DNA end fits TRBJ2-7 better. The CDR3 loop spans 19 amino acids. Germline V gives CDR1 DFQATT, CDR2 SNEGSKA (reference sequence). In DNA form, the CDR3 reads TGCAGTGCTTTTCCCTCGGGGGGCAGACTAGCGGGAGGGTTCTACGAGCAGTACTTC. Translation: CSAFPSGGRLAGGFYEQYF.

This clonotype was observed once. The chain is built from TRBV7-3 and TRBJ2-1; 7 bases agree with TRBD2. Germline trimming cut 4 bases from V and 3 bases from J; bases unmatched to any gene: 6. The length of the CDR3 is 15 residues. CDR1 and CDR2 from the germline V gene are SGHTA and FQGTGA. CDR3 loop: CASSSSTSNYNEQFF. CDR3 DNA: TGTGCCAGCAGCTCTTCGACTAGCAACTACAATGAGCAGTTCTTC.

This clonotype has more than one count but fewer than ten. The chain uses TRBV10-2 and TRBJ2-4; either TRBD1 or TRBD2 may supply D (5 bases each). The CDR3 has 17 amino acids. Per the germline V gene, CDR1 is WSHSY and CDR2 is SAAADI. V dropped 3 bases and J dropped 0 bases, with 15 bases sitting between them. The CDR3 bases are TGCGCCAGCAGTGACCGGGACGGAACCCTAGCCAAAAACATTCAGTACTTC. Residues: CASSDRDGTLAKNIQYF.

The chain carries TRBV25-1 and TRBJ1-2; no clear D. CDR3 size: 14 residues. V lost 3 bases and J 2 bases, leaving 10 bases between the germline ends. Germline CDR1 and CDR2: MGHDK and SYGVNS. For the CDR3, the DNA is TGTGCCAGCAGTGATCAGTCATTCAACTATGGCTACACCTTC. Its translation: CASSDQSFNYGYTF.

This chain connects TRBV2 to TRBJ2-5, with TRBD1 identical over 10 bases. TRBJ2-7 explains the end of the DNA better; the J call may be wrong. CDR3 size: 14 residues. CDR1 and CDR2 from the germline V gene are SNHLY and FYNNEI. The CDR3 coding sequence is TGTGCCAGCAGTGGGGACAGGGGAACCGGCGAGCAGTACTTC. Translation: CASSGDRGTGEQYF.

V usage is TRBV2 and J usage is TRBJ2-7, with a weak D call TRBD2 (5 bases). Trimming shortened V by 4 bases and J by 6 bases, and 10 bases separated the two germline ends. Germline CDR1 reads SNHLY; CDR2 reads FYNNEI. The CDR3 sequence is 12 residues long. CDR3 nucleotide sequence: TGTGCCAGCAGTGTGTTAGGGAGCGAGCAGTACTTC. Translation: CASSVLGSEQYF.

CDR3 sequence: CSAQIGPRGTDTQYF. In DNA, the CDR3 is TGCAGCGCCCAAATAGGCCCAAGGGGCACAGATACGCAGTATTTT. J is TRBJ2-3 and V is TRBV29-1; no clear D. Germline V gene sequence: CDR1 SQVTM, CDR2 ANQGSEA. Trimming left V 7 bases short and J 1 base short, with 18 bases between. The CDR3 spans 15 residues.

V gene TRBV5-1 combines with J gene TRBJ2-1; D uncertain. The CDR3 has 15 amino acids. Per the germline V gene, CDR1 is SGHRS and CDR2 is YFSETQ. V shed 4 bases and J shed 3 bases, with 14 bases lying between them. The CDR3 here is CASSKTLSGYNEQFF. The CDR3 coding sequence is TGCGCCAGCAGCAAGACCCTTTCGGGCTACAATGAGCAGTTCTTC.

This clonotype has more than one count but fewer than ten. The chain joins TRBV10-2 to TRBJ2-1; TRBD2 aligns across 7 bases. The CDR3 has 15 residues. V lost 8 bases and J lost 1; bases outside the gene matches: 8. Germline-derived CDR1 and CDR2 are WSHSY and SAAADI. CDR3 sequence reads: CASLSRERSYNEQFF. The CDR3 region has the DNA TGCGCCAGCCTTTCGCGGGAGCGTTCCTACAATGAGCAGTTCTTC.

This chain uses TRBV12-3 or TRBV12-4 with TRBJ2-2; D unresolved. The CDR3 sequence is 12 residues long. With 8 bases removed from V and 5 bases from J, the gap between germline ends came to 9 bases. CDR3 loop: CASRGWTGELFF. CDR3 nucleotide sequence: TGTGCCAGCCGTGGGTGGACCGGGGAGCTGTTTTTT.

In this sample, this clonotype turned up many times. This rearrangement joins TRBV7-2 to TRBJ2-7; D is tentatively TRBD1 or TRBD2 (5 bases each). Germline assignment: CDR1 SGHTA and CDR2 FQGNSA. The CDR3 consists of 11 residues. V lost 4 bases to trimming and J lost 6 bases, with 7 bases between them. CDR3 in DNA: TGTGCCAGCAGCTCAGGGAGCGAGCAGTACTTC. This encodes CASSSGSEQYF.

This clonotype was seen many times. A much larger clone lies a single base off, so this may be a read error. The chain is built from TRBV20-1 and TRBJ2-7; D may be TRBD1 or TRBD2 (5 bases each). This CDR3 is built from 16 residues. Trimming took 0 bases from V and 6 from J, leaving 21 bases between them. Germline lookup yields CDR1 DFQATT and CDR2 SNEGSKA (reference sequence). DNA of the CDR3: TGCAGTGCTAGAGAGGGGACGTGCTCCTTGGGTTCCGAGCAGTACTTC. Encoded protein: CSAREGTCSLGSEQYF.